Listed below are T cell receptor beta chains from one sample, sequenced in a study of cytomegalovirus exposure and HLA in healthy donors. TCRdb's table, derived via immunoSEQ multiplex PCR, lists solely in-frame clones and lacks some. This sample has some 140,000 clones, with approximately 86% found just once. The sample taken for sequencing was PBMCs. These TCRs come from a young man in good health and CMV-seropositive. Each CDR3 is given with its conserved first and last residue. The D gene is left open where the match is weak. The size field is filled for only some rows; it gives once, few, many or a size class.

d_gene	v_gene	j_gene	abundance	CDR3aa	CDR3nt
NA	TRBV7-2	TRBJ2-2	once	CASSASGTGELFF	TGTGCCAGCAGCGCCAGCGGGACCGGGGAGCTGTTTTTT
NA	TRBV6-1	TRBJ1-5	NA	CASSEEGVRGQPQHF	TGTGCCAGCAGTGAAGAGGGGGTTAGGGGTCAGCCCCAGCATTTT
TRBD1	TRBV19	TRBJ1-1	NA	CASSLSVGQGAEAFF	TGTGCCAGTAGTCTTTCAGTGGGACAGGGCGCCGAAGCTTTCTTT
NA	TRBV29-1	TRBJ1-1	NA	CSSWGGQLNTEAFF	TGCAGCTCTTGGGGGGGGCAATTGAACACTGAAGCTTTCTTT
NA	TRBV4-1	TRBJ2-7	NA	CASSQVGAKTYEQYF	TGCGCCAGCAGCCAAGTGGGGGCGAAGACCTACGAGCAGTACTTC
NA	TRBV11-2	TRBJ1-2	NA	CASSLGPAGPNYGYTF	TGTGCCAGCAGCCTGGGGCCCGCGGGGCCCAACTATGGCTACACCTTC
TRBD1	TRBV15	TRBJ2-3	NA	CATSRDGQGPDTQYF	TGTGCCACCAGCAGAGACGGACAGGGCCCAGATACGCAGTATTTT
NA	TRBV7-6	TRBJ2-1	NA	CASSPSSGGSNNEQFF	TGTGCCAGCAGCCCTTCGAGTGGGGGCTCGAACAATGAGCAGTTCTTC
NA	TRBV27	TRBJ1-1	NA	CASSLSGLLPEAFF	TGTGCCAGCAGTTTATCTGGCCTCCTTCCGGAAGCTTTCTTT
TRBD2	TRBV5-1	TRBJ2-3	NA	CASSLPSGSADTQYF	TGCGCCAGCAGCTTGCCAAGCGGGAGCGCAGATACGCAGTATTTT
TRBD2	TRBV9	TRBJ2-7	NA	CASSEGTSGVKGEQYF	TGTGCCAGCAGCGAAGGGACTAGCGGTGTCAAGGGCGAGCAGTACTTC
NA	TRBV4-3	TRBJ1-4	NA	CASSQDSRTAGEKLFF	TGCGCCAGCAGCCAAGATTCAAGGACAGCGGGAGAAAAACTGTTTTTT
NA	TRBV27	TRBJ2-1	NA	CASSLMGWDFSYNEQFF	TGTGCCAGCAGTTTAATGGGCTGGGACTTCTCCTACAATGAGCAGTTCTTC
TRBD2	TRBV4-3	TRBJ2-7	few	CASSQDAGTRSSYEQYF	TGCGCCAGCAGCCAAGATGCCGGGACTAGGTCTTCCTACGAGCAGTACTTC
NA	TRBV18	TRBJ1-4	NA	CASSPRAEKLFF	TGTGCCAGCTCACCACGGGCTGAAAAACTGTTTTTT
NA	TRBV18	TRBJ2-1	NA	CASSPYGSYNEQFF	TGTGCCAGCTCACCCTACGGCTCCTACAATGAGCAGTTCTTC
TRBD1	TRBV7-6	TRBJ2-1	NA	CASSPRDSSYNEQFF	TGTGCCAGCAGCCCCAGGGACAGCTCCTACAATGAGCAGTTCTTC
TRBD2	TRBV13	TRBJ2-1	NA	CASSFGLAGGREQFF	TGTGCCAGCAGCTTCGGACTAGCGGGAGGTCGGGAGCAGTTCTTC
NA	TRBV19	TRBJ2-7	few	CASSQGPLYEQYF	TGTGCCAGTTCACAGGGTCCCCTCTACGAGCAGTACTTC